The 11 T cell receptor beta chains reported below all come from one sample, sequenced in a study of cytomegalovirus exposure and HLA in healthy donors. The PCR had 60 Vbeta and 13 Jbeta primers. The table came from immunoSEQ multiplex PCR; TCRdb's copy has only in-frame clones and leaves some out. Seen here are around 120,000 clones, roughly 65% observed once, and the top ten hold less than 12%. Sample: PBMCs. The receptors here all came from a man aged 40-49 years in good health and CMV-seropositive.

This chain links TRBV6-5 with TRBJ2-7, with D perhaps matching TRBD1 (5 bases). The V gene lost 0 bases and the J gene lost 5 bases, with 11 bases spanning the gap. This CDR3 contains 14 residues. CDR1 is MNHEY and CDR2 is SVGAGI in the germline V gene. CDR3 residues: CASSYSGAADEQYF. Here the CDR3 DNA reads TGTGCCAGCAGTTACTCAGGGGCGGCGGACGAGCAGTACTTC.

This clone was seen only once. The chain uses TRBV9 and TRBJ1-5, with 10 nucleotides matching TRBD1. In germline, CDR1 is SGDLS, CDR2 YYNGEE. The V and J ends lost 4 bases and 5 bases, in that order; junction bases with no gene match: 3. The CDR3 totals 14 residues. CDR3 coding DNA: TGTGCCAGCAGCCCGGACAGGGGGTATCAGCCCCAGCATTTT. Translating it yields CASSPDRGYQPQHF.

This clone was observed a handful of times. The chain uses TRBV28 and TRBJ2-1; 9 bases match TRBD2. With V trimmed by 7 bases and J by 7 bases, 8 bases remained unmatched. The V gene's germline CDR1 is MDHEN and CDR2 SYDVKM. The CDR3 loop spans 14 amino acids. The DNA of the CDR3 is TGTGCCAGCACTGGCGGGGGGGCCAGTAATGAGCAGTTCTTC. It translates to CASTGGGASNEQFF. The full variable domain, with the rest looked up from reference TRBV28 and TRBJ2-1, is DVKVTQSSRYLVKRTGEKVFLECVQDMDHENMFWYRQDPGLGLRLIYFSYDVKMKEKGDIPEGYSVSREKKERFSLILESASTNQTSMYLCASTGGGASNEQFFGPGTRLTVL.

The V gene is TRBV7-6, the J gene TRBJ2-7, with 9 bases matching TRBD1. There are 14 residues in the CDR3. Germline values: CDR1 SGHVS, CDR2 FNYEAQ. The J segment lost 6 bases and the V segment lost 2 bases, leaving 5 bases of the junction unmatched. The CDR3 loop reads CASSLPGTGREQYF. The DNA for the CDR3 is TGTGCCAGCAGCTTACCCGGGACAGGGCGCGAGCAGTACTTC.

CDR3 amino acids: CASSATGLAVYEQYF. CDR3 DNA: TGTGCCAGCAGCGCGACGGGACTAGCCGTCTACGAGCAGTACTTC. The gene calls are TRBV9 and TRBJ2-7, with 9 nucleotides matching TRBD2. The J segment lost 3 bases and the V segment lost 3 bases, leaving 7 bases of the junction unmatched. Germline lookup yields CDR1 SGDLS and CDR2 YYNGEE. This CDR3 has 15 amino acids.

The V gene is TRBV5-1, the J gene TRBJ2-5; TRBD1 matches 11 bases. This CDR3 region has 16 residues. CDR1 is SGHRS and CDR2 is YFSETQ in the germline V gene. With 3 bases clipped from V and 4 bases from J, the junction kept 8 bases outside the gene matches. Here the CDR3 reads CASSWGDRGGSETQYF. The CDR3 nucleotides are TGCGCCAGCAGCTGGGGGGACAGGGGGGGGTCAGAGACCCAGTACTTC. Using reference TRBV5-1 and TRBJ2-5 for the parts outside the CDR3, the full variable domain is KAGVTQTPRYLIKTRGQQVTLSCSPISGHRSVSWYQQTPGQGLQFLFEYFSETQRNKGNFPGRFSGRQFSNSRSEMNVSTLELGDSALYLCASSWGDRGGSETQYFGPGTRLLVL.

This chain uses TRBV7-3 with TRBJ2-7, with 8 positions matching TRBD1. Per the germline V gene, CDR1 is SGHTA and CDR2 is FQGTGA. The CDR3 runs 13 residues. The ends lost 8 bases at V and 4 bases at J; junction bases unmatched: 7. CDR3 region: CASRQGLEYEQYF. CDR3 bases: TGTGCCAGCCGACAGGGGTTAGAGTACGAGCAGTACTTC.

V and J are TRBV4-1 and TRBJ2-1; TRBD2 matches 9 bases. Germline V gives CDR1 MGHRA, CDR2 YSYEKL. The CDR3 is 16 amino acids. Trimming cost V 1 base and J 7 bases; bases outside gene matches: 8. The CDR3 sequence: CASSQVPTSGLNEQFF. The CDR3 coding sequence is TGCGCCAGCAGCCAAGTCCCCACTAGCGGGTTAAATGAGCAGTTCTTC.

The chain recombines TRBV14 with TRBJ2-3; TRBD2 aligns across 7 bases. This CDR3 region has 16 residues. The germline V gene has CDR1 SGHDN and CDR2 FVKESK. V was pared by 2 bases and J by 1 base, with 6 bases of the junction left unmatched. The CDR3 is CASSQRGGSGTDTQYF. The CDR3 nucleotides read TGTGCCAGCAGCCAAAGGGGCGGGAGCGGCACAGATACGCAGTATTTT.

The V gene is TRBV10-3, the J gene TRBJ1-2; D might be TRBD1 (5 bases). Germline assignment: CDR1 ENHRY and CDR2 SYGVKD. V was pared by 8 bases and J by 5 bases, with 15 bases between. The CDR3 loop spans 13 amino acids. The CDR3, as DNA: TGTGCCATCGAGGGGAGGGTTGGGTATGGCTACACCTTC. Its translation: CAIEGRVGYGYTF.

A note on this clone: Germline and junction disagree at one end, which may indicate a read error. V gene TRBV6-6 combines with J gene TRBJ1-1; TRBD1 might be the D (5 bases). The CDR3 contains 11 residues. Germline V lookup: CDR1 MNHNY, CDR2 SVGAGI (reference sequence). The CDR3 loop reads CASSYKGWVAF. The CDR3 DNA is TGTGCCAGCAGTTACAAGGGGTGGGTGGCCTTT.